The entry that follows covers one TCR beta chain sequence. Seattle's enrolled individuals joined amid active infection and were then monitored longitudinally. V dropped 3 bases and J dropped 1 base, with 9 bases sitting between them. The CDR3 is 14 amino acids. Germline V lookup: CDR1 SEHNR, CDR2 FQNEAQ (reference sequence). These data belong to a study of blood T cell repertoires in COVID-19. On the study more broadly: Italy, Spain and the United States were the sources of the convalescent and acute COVID-19 samples. PBMCs, B-cell-depleted T cells, or T cells were the source of the cDNA or gDNA that made up the material.

Original processing methods: Estimation of nucleated cell counts relied on the amplification of reference gene primers. TCRdb's table, derived via immunoSEQ multiplex PCR, lists solely in-frame clones and lacks some. That table supplies the V and J calls and clone size; D and trimming were determined from the DNA. This sample has about 270,000 clones; roughly 80% occur once, and the top ten carry more than 1.2%. This TCR came from a human donor with COVID-19, enrolled during active disease. The donor label of this sample is uncertain. The rearrangement uses TRBV7-9 and TRBJ1-1, with D possibly being TRBD1 (6 bases). Material for sequencing was peripheral blood. The CDR3 here is CASSLTGANTEAFF. For the CDR3, the DNA is TGTGCCAGCAGCTTGACAGGAGCGAACACTGAAGCTTTCTTT.